What follows are 22 T cell receptor beta chains derived from one specimen sequenced in a study of blood T cell repertoires in COVID-19. Profiling relied on immunoSEQ multiplex PCR, and the TCRdb table lists in-frame clones only, not all of them. Found here are around 60,000 clones, about 81% of them singletons; the top ten hold 15%. The specimen sequenced was peripheral blood. The receptors come from a man older than 75 with acute or convalescent COVID-19.

The V and J genes are TRBV15 and TRBJ2-3; possibly TRBD1 for D (5 bases). This CDR3 has 15 amino acids. Germline V gene lookup returns CDR1 LNHNV and CDR2 YYDKDF (reference sequence). Trimming removed 0 bases from V and 1 base from J, with 8 bases in between. CDR3 DNA: TGTGCCACCAGCAGAGATCTAGGGGGCACAGATACGCAGTATTTT. It yields the protein CATSRDLGGTDTQYF.

The V and J genes are TRBV5-8 and TRBJ1-2, with unresolved D. The CDR3 consists of 15 residues. The germline V gene has CDR1 SGHTS and CDR2 YDEGEE. V was shortened by 0 bases and J by 4 bases, with 13 bases between the two germline ends. CDR3 region: CASSLGPRAGYGYTF. CDR3 nucleotides: TGTGCCAGCAGCTTGGGTCCCCGGGCGGGCTATGGCTACACCTTC. Together with reference TRBV5-8 and TRBJ1-2, the CDR3 gives the full variable domain: EAGVTQSPTHLIKTRGQQATLRCSPISGHTSVYWYQQALGLGLQFLLWYDEGEERNRGNFPPRFSGRQFPNYSSELNVNALELEDSALYLCASSLGPRAGYGYTFGSGTRLTVV.

The chain has TRBV3-1 (or the pseudogene TRBV3-2) and TRBJ2-3; tentative D call: TRBD1 (6 bases). Germline V CDR1 and CDR2: LGHDT, YNNKEL (reference sequence). The V gene lost 2 bases and the J gene lost 4 bases, with 7 bases spanning the gap. This CDR3 has 13 amino acids. CDR3 bases: TGTGCCAGCAGCCAAAACAGGGCAGATACGCAGTATTTT. It specifies CASSQNRADTQYF.

The table lists this clone with a few counts. This chain links TRBV12-5 with TRBJ1-1; no definite D call. The V gene lost 7 bases and the J gene lost 1 base, with 10 bases spanning the gap. The CDR3 loop spans 13 amino acids. Germline V gene data show CDR1 as LGHNT and CDR2 as FRNRAP. CDR3 coding DNA: TGTGCTAGTGTCCAAACAGCGAACACTGAAGCTTTCTTT. Translated, it gives CASVQTANTEAFF.

The chain couples TRBV3-1 (or the pseudogene TRBV3-2) to TRBJ1-2; 8 positions agree with TRBD1. This CDR3 comprises 15 residues. After removal of 2 bases from V and 0 bases from J, the junction contained 2 bases not matched to a gene. CDR1 is LGHDT and CDR2 is YNNKEL in the germline V gene (reference sequence). The CDR3 DNA is TGTGCCAGCAGCCAACTGGACAGGGCTAACTATGGCTACACCTTC. Residues: CASSQLDRANYGYTF.

This chain joins TRBV5-1 and TRBJ2-2; 13 bases fit TRBD2. This CDR3 has 16 residues. V dropped 3 bases and J dropped 7; count of bases not matched to a gene: 6. Germline values: CDR1 SGHRS, CDR2 YFSETQ. In nucleotides, the CDR3 is TGCGCCAGCAGCTATCCCGGGACTAGCGGGATCGGGGAGCTGTTTTTT. Protein product: CASSYPGTSGIGELFF.

This chain connects TRBV5-1 to TRBJ2-1, with a weak D call TRBD1 (6 bases). The CDR3 runs 13 residues. Germline CDR1 and CDR2: SGHRS and YFSETQ. V lost 0 bases to trimming and J lost 10 bases, with 11 bases between them. The CDR3, as DNA: TGCGCCAGCAGCTTGGACAGGGCGACAGAGCAGTTCTTC. This codes for CASSLDRATEQFF.

A note on this clone: Germline and junction disagree at one end, which may indicate a read error. Here the CDR3 reads CASSIARVSYEQYF. DNA for the CDR3: TGTGCCAGCAGCATAGCACGGGTCTCCTACGAGCAGTACTTC. This chain connects TRBV11-1 to TRBJ2-7, with D uncertain. This CDR3 contains 14 residues. Germline values: CDR1 SGHAT, CDR2 FQDESV (reference sequence).

J is TRBJ1-5 and V is TRBV9, with 11 bases that match TRBD1. Looked up from germline, CDR1 is SGDLS and CDR2 is YYNGEE. CDR3 length equals 14 residues. With V trimmed by 0 bases and J by 8 bases, 1 base remained unmatched. The CDR3 region has the DNA TGTGCCAGCAGCGTAGGGACAGGGGGCGAGCCCCAGCATTTT. Translation gives CASSVGTGGEPQHF.

CDR3 sequence: CATSRDPSPYQPQHF. In DNA form, the CDR3 reads TGTGCCACCAGCAGAGACCCCTCTCCGTATCAGCCCCAGCATTTT. The chain recombines TRBV15 with TRBJ1-5, with no clear D. Per the germline V gene, CDR1 is LNHNV and CDR2 is YYDKDF (reference sequence). V was cut by 0 bases and J by 5 bases, with 11 bases left in between. The CDR3 consists of 15 residues.

The chain links TRBV11-1 to TRBJ1-5; D may be TRBD1 (6 bases). The ends were cut back, 5 bases at V and 6 bases at J, with 11 bases in the middle. CDR3 size: 13 residues. The V gene's germline CDR1 is SGHAT and CDR2 FQDESV (reference sequence). The CDR3 loop reads CASSQGLSQPQHF. The CDR3 region has the DNA TGTGCCAGCAGCCAGGGGCTATCTCAGCCCCAGCATTTT.

CDR3: CASSIKGARFGYTF. In nucleotides, the CDR3 is TGTGCCAGTAGTATAAAGGGGGCGCGTTTTGGCTACACCTTC. The chain is built from TRBV19 and TRBJ1-2; 7 nucleotides align to TRBD1. V lost 2 bases and J lost 7; bases outside the gene matches: 7. The germline V gene encodes CDR1 LNHDA and CDR2 SQIVND (reference sequence). CDR3 length equals 14 residues.

This clone was picked up one time. V usage is TRBV7-2 and J usage is TRBJ2-1, with 10 bases identical to TRBD2. The length of the CDR3 is 16 residues. Per germline, CDR1 SGHTA and CDR2 FQGNSA. V lost 1 base to trimming and J lost 3 bases; unmatched junction nucleotides: 3. CDR3 DNA sequence: TGTGCCAGCAGCTTAGACGCTAGCGGGAGCTACAATGAGCAGTTCTTC. Protein: CASSLDASGSYNEQFF. Complete variable domain (other parts from reference TRBV7-2 and TRBJ2-1): GAGVSQSPSNKVTEKGKDVELRCDPISGHTALYWYRQSLGQGLEFLIYFQGNSAPDKSGLPSDRFSAERTGGSVSTLTIQRTQQEDSAVYLCASSLDASGSYNEQFFGPGTRLTVL.

The chain combines TRBV3-1 (or the pseudogene TRBV3-2) with TRBJ1-6; the D gene is possibly TRBD1 (5 bases). V dropped 5 bases and J dropped 6 bases, with 8 bases sitting between them. Germline values: CDR1 LGHDT, CDR2 YNNKEL (reference sequence). The CDR3 length is 13 residues. The CDR3 DNA reads as TGTGCCAGCAGCTTCGACAGTAATTCACCCCTCCACTTT. It translates to CASSFDSNSPLHF.

This clone is a singleton in its sample. This sequence joins TRBV3-1 (or the pseudogene TRBV3-2) and TRBJ2-5; 9 bases map to TRBD2. The V gene's germline CDR1 is LGHDT and CDR2 YNNKEL (reference sequence). CDR3 length: 15 amino acids. V was pared by 1 base and J by 5 bases, with 5 bases of the junction left unmatched. In DNA form, the CDR3 reads TGTGCCAGCAGCCAAGTAGCGGGGGCCTGGGAGACCCAGTACTTC. Amino acids: CASSQVAGAWETQYF.

The chain combines TRBV11-2 with TRBJ1-1; TRBD1 aligns across 7 bases. After removal of 5 bases from V and 3 bases from J, the junction contained 9 bases not matched to a gene. Germline loops: CDR1 SGHAT, CDR2 FQNNGV. The CDR3 is made up of 15 amino acids. Here the CDR3 reads CASSTGVGWDTEAFF. CDR3 sequence (DNA): TGTGCCAGCAGCACAGGGGTGGGTTGGGACACTGAAGCTTTCTTT.

This clone was counted a few times. The chain uses TRBV15 and TRBJ2-5; weak D call: TRBD2 (5 bases). This CDR3 contains 13 residues. The germline gives CDR1 LNHNV, CDR2 YYDKDF (reference sequence). The V end was cut by 5 bases, the J end by 5 bases, with 12 bases between. The CDR3 sequence is CATSRPAAETQYF. CDR3 coding DNA: TGTGCCACCAGCCGACCAGCGGCGGAGACCCAGTACTTC.

This clone was picked up a small number of times. The rearrangement uses TRBV5-4 and TRBJ1-6; 9 bases line up with TRBD1. J lost 5 bases, V lost 1 base, and 4 bases had no gene match. This CDR3 contains 16 residues. CDR1 is SGHNT, CDR2 YYREEE, per germline (reference sequence). The CDR3 sequence is CASSLPGTGNNSPLHF. The DNA of the CDR3 is TGTGCCAGCAGCTTGCCAGGGACAGGGAATAATTCACCCCTCCACTTT. The full variable domain, with the rest looked up from reference TRBV5-4 and TRBJ1-6, is ETGVTQSPTHLIKTRGQQVTLRCSSQSGHNTVSWYQQALGQGPQFIFQYYREEENGRGNFPPRFSGLQFPNYSSELNVNALELDDSALYLCASSLPGTGNNSPLHFGNGTRLTVT.

The J gene is TRBJ1-1, the V gene TRBV3-1 (or the pseudogene TRBV3-2); maybe TRBD1 (6 bases). Trimming took off 4 bases at V and 4 bases at J, with 16 bases between the two ends. Germline V gene sequence: CDR1 LGHDT, CDR2 YNNKEL (reference sequence). The CDR3 spans 15 residues. CDR3 sequence: CASSLPKGESTEAFF. In DNA form, the CDR3 reads TGTGCCAGCAGCCTACCCAAGGGGGAATCCACTGAAGCTTTCTTT.

The gene calls are TRBV10-1 and TRBJ2-5; possible D gene TRBD1, 6 bases. Germline CDR1 reads WNHNN; CDR2 reads SYGVQD (reference sequence). The V end lost 6 bases, the J end lost 1 base, and 9 bases lay between the germline ends. This CDR3 is built from 13 residues. The CDR3 loop is CASSRTAQETQYF. CDR3 in DNA: TGCGCCAGCAGCCGGACAGCCCAAGAGACCCAGTACTTC.

This clone was detected only a few times. The chain has TRBV6-6 and TRBJ1-2; the D is unclear. CDR3 length equals 14 residues. The V gene lost 5 bases and the J gene lost 6 bases, with 16 bases spanning the gap. The germline V gene has CDR1 MNHNY and CDR2 SVGAGI (reference sequence). In nucleotides, the CDR3 is TGTGCCAGCAGTGATCCCCGGGGTACAAATGGCTACACCTTC. This translates into CASSDPRGTNGYTF.

This chain connects TRBV3-1 (or the pseudogene TRBV3-2) to TRBJ1-3, with 10 bases lining up with TRBD1. The length of the CDR3 is 16 residues. Germline V gene lookup returns CDR1 LGHDT and CDR2 YNNKEL (reference sequence). After removal of 4 bases from V and 2 bases from J, the junction contained 5 bases not matched to a gene. CDR3 residues: CASSRGQGVTGNTIYF. The CDR3 DNA reads TGTGCCAGCAGCCGAGGACAGGGGGTGACTGGAAACACCATATATTTT.